The rows below give T cell receptor beta chains drawn from one sample of a study of shared T cell receptors in the human thymus. TCRdb's copy holds only in-frame clones and misses some; the assay was immunoSEQ multiplex PCR. In the table there are approximately 490,000 clones, approximately 80% of which are singletons. These data were likewise used in another study, on human thymus T cells.

The specimen sequenced was thymocytes. These receptors all come from a boy in the first two years of life with a congenital heart defect. CDR3s leave out the opening cysteine and the closing phenylalanine or tryptophan. Each record gives: CDR3 length, D gene, V gene, CDR3 protein. The D gene is left open where the match is weak.

>12|NA|TRBV29-1
SVEDLVCTDTQY
>13|NA|TRBV27
ASSSPDRHNEKLF
>13|TRBD1|TRBV27
ASRKGQGRTDTQY
>18|TRBD2|TRBV30
AWSVSTSGAPDPSTDTQY
>13|NA|TRBV30
AWSWATSRGYEQY
>12|TRBD1|TRBV6-5
ASSWHRGASGYT
>13|NA|TRBV18
ASSPKLVSYNEQF
>12|NA|TRBV7-2
ASSSPLRGYEQY
>21|TRBD2|TRBV12-5
ASGFAWPRAGPYYKTNTGELF
>12|NA|TRBV11-3
ASSRNPQGYEQY
>15|TRBD1|TRBV30
AWSFRDRGGSNYGYT
>11|TRBD1|TRBV2
ASREGQGLEQY
>10|NA|TRBV30
AWSLGGVGYT
>20|TRBD2|TRBV9
ASSVEPYSKGSGTGDTDTQY
>13|NA|TRBV5-4
ASSLSSSSGNTIY
>11|TRBD2|TRBV14
ASSPGGFNEQF
>15|TRBD1|TRBV4-1
ASSQDLHRGDTGELF
>13|NA|TRBV6-1
ASSGSGVGQETQY
>13|NA|TRBV28
ASSSPNSLYNEQF
>13|TRBD2|TRBV7-3
ASSSGLAGRHEQF
>11|NA|TRBV19
ASSLRVQETQY
>18|TRBD2|TRBV4-1
ASSPSTSGRAEGGTDTQY
>12|NA|TRBV28
ASSHGGQGEKLF
>14|NA|TRBV4-1
ASSQDELESSYEQY
>14|TRBD1|TRBV5-6
ASSWTGTESSYEQY
>13|NA|TRBV27
ASSRAGTSYNEQF